The T cell receptor (beta chain) under discussion was sequenced for a study of CD8+CD57+ T cells in acquired aplastic anemia. Profiling that covered TCR beta VDJ and CDR3 relied on genomic DNA as its template. TCRdb called the reads again in MiXCR, with one record for every CDR3 protein. The sample has fewer than 200,000 distinct CDR3 sequences; approximately 60% are singletons. The CDR3 is 11 residues long. The germline V gene encodes CDR1 DFQATT and CDR2 SNEGSKA (reference sequence). Regarding this clonotype: At one end, the junction sequence differs from germline, possibly due to a read error.

The chain is built from TRBV20-1 and TRBJ2-7; no clear D. Sequencing was performed on sorted CD4+, CD8+, or CD8+CD57+ T cells (not recorded which) from PBMCs. This receptor was taken from a human donor in good health. The CDR3 region has the DNA TGCAGTGCTACCGTAAATGAGGAGCGGTACTTC. It translates to CSATVNEERYF.